The source of this T cell receptor (beta chain) is a study of cytomegalovirus exposure and HLA in healthy donors. Looking at the study overall: There were about 86 million unique TCRs (from HLA-typed donors) in an early data release. Whole-study findings and limits: Researchers reported from a later analysis that most CMV-associated TCR beta chains appeared HLA-restricted.

The CDR3 has 11 amino acids. CDR1 and CDR2 from the germline V gene are MNHNY and SVGAGI (reference sequence). V lost 7 bases and J 11 bases, leaving 14 bases between the germline ends. Note on this clone: As yet, its antigen is unknown.

Primers included in the PCR were 60 Vbeta and 13 Jbeta primers. Sequencing used immunoSEQ multiplex PCR; TCRdb keeps in-frame clones, though not all of them. The repertoire has about 130,000 clones, roughly 18% of them found once; the top ten carry about 3.1%. The V gene is TRBV6-6, the J gene TRBJ1-1; D is uncertain. The clonotype was recovered from a female donor in good health and CMV-seropositive. The source material was PBMCs. Written as DNA, the CDR3 is TGTGCCAGCATGGATTGGAGGGAGGCTTTCTTT. The encoded protein is CASMDWREAFF.